Below, one T cell receptor (beta chain) is given with its context. Other DNA sequences from this sample encode an identical CDR3 as well. This sample was included in a study of blood T cell repertoires in COVID-19. Turning to the study itself: The cDNA or gDNA used as material had been derived from T cells, B-cell-depleted T cells, or PBMCs.

Sequencing was performed with immunoSEQ multiplex PCR; in TCRdb, only in-frame clones are kept and a portion is missing. Of 50,000 to 60,000 clones listed, 84% are singletons. The germline V gene has CDR1 MNHEY and CDR2 SVGAGI. The V gene lost 6 bases and the J gene lost 3 bases, with 8 bases spanning the gap. The CDR3 length is 12 residues. The V gene is TRBV6-5, the J gene TRBJ1-1; D unresolved. The sample was peripheral blood. The TCR comes from a man older than 75 with COVID-19, enrolled during active disease. The CDR3 sequence: CASSRRDTEAFF. Here the CDR3 DNA reads TGTGCCAGCAGCCGGAGGGACACTGAAGCTTTCTTT.